Included here is one T cell receptor beta chain sequence, with context. Its specificity is not known. The data stem from a study of response to subunit inactivated influenza vaccine. Study conclusions and caveats: Authors suggested seasonal influenza vaccinations each recruit few new T cells.

TCRdb used MiXCR to reprocess the RT-PCR reads, holding one entry per CDR3 protein. This sample has 300,000 to 350,000 distinct CDR3 sequences, with around a fifth found just once. The CDR3 length is 15 residues. After removal of 6 bases from V and 4 bases from J, the junction contained 7 bases not matched to a gene. The receptor was derived from a man between 50 and 75 years old who received an inactivated influenza vaccine. J is TRBJ2-1 and V is TRBV12-3 or TRBV12-4; 9 bases fit TRBD2. The sequenced sample was PBMCs from blood, obtained roughly 20 months after vaccination. The CDR3 coding sequence is TGTGCCAGCAGACCAGCGGGGGGCCAATACAATGAGCAGTTCTTC. Residues: CASRPAGGQYNEQFF.